This is a list of T cell receptor beta chains from one sample in a study of cytomegalovirus exposure and HLA in healthy donors. Only in-frame clones appear in the TCRdb table, and some are missing; sequencing was by immunoSEQ multiplex PCR. The sample contains 140,000 or so clones, roughly 80% of which appear only once. Sequencing was done on a sample of PBMCs. The receptors shown here come from a male donor in good health and CMV-seronegative. CDR3s include the opening cysteine and the closing phenylalanine or tryptophan. The D gene is left open where the match is weak. The size field is filled for only some rows; it gives once, few, many or a size class.

clone_size j_call v_call d_call cdr3_nt cdr3_aa
. TRBJ1-5 TRBV6-5 TRBD1 TGTGCCAGCAGAACCGGGACAGGGGGCAGTCAGCCCCAGCATTTT CASRTGTGGSQPQHF
. TRBJ2-7 TRBV7-9 . TGTGCCAGCAGCTTGTCGGGGAGTAGGACCGAGCAGTACTTC CASSLSGSRTEQYF
once TRBJ2-1 TRBV2 TRBD2 TGTGCCAGCAGTGAAGGACTAGCGGATTATAATGAGCAGTTCTTC CASSEGLADYNEQFF
. TRBJ2-7 TRBV6-5 TRBD2 TGTGCCAGCAGTTACGAAGTGGCGGGAGGGCCGGAAGAGCAGTACTTC CASSYEVAGGPEEQYF
. TRBJ2-7 TRBV28 TRBD2 TGTGCCAGCACCCCCAGTGGCGGGGGGTCCTACGAGCAGTACTTC CASTPSGGGSYEQYF
. TRBJ1-1 TRBV19 TRBD1 TGTGCCACCACTATACAGGGGGCTGTCACTGAAGCTTTCTTT CATTIQGAVTEAFF
once TRBJ2-7 TRBV5-1 TRBD2 TGCGCCAGCAGACAGGGGACTAGCGGGTCCTACGAGCAGTACTTC CASRQGTSGSYEQYF
. TRBJ1-1 TRBV5-4 . TGTGCCAGCAGCTTGGAGGACAGAGATTTGGGGGCTTTCTTT CASSLEDRDLGAFF
. TRBJ2-2 TRBV29-1 TRBD2 TGCAGCGTTGGGCGGGAGCCCGGGGAGCTGGTTTTT CSVGREPGELVF
. TRBJ2-3 TRBV18 TRBD2 TGTGCCAGCTCCCTAGCGGGGGGACTGATAGATACGCAGTATTTT CASSLAGGLIDTQYF
. TRBJ1-1 TRBV15 . TGTGCCACCAGCACTTCCTTAGTTTTGAACACTGAAGCTTTCTTT CATSTSLVLNTEAFF
few TRBJ2-5 TRBV7-9 TRBD1 TGTGCCAGCAGCCCCGGGACAGTAATCCAAGAGACCCAGTACTTC CASSPGTVIQETQYF
. TRBJ2-1 TRBV28 TRBD1 TGTGCCAGCAGTCGGAGACAGGGGTACCCCTACAATGAGCAGTTCTTC CASSRRQGYPYNEQFF
. TRBJ2-7 TRBV11-2 . TGTGCCAGCAGCTTAGAGCAGGGTTGGGAGCAGTACTTC CASSLEQGWEQYF
. TRBJ1-1 TRBV28 . TGTGCCAGCAGTTTATATCGACAGGCCCACACTGAAGCTTTCTTT CASSLYRQAHTEAFF
. TRBJ2-7 TRBV20-1 . TGCAGTGCTAGAGCGCACTACGAGCAGTACTTC CSARAHYEQYF
once TRBJ1-1 TRBV30 . TGTGCCTGGAGTGTCCACCTGGACAAGAACACTGAAGCTTTCTTT CAWSVHLDKNTEAFF
. TRBJ2-1 TRBV7-2 . TGTGCCAGTTCCGGACAATTCTACAATGAGCAGTTCTTC CASSGQFYNEQFF
few TRBJ2-3 TRBV2 TRBD1 TGTGCCGGGACAGGGGGCGGAGATACGCAGTATTTT CAGTGGGDTQYF
. TRBJ1-1 TRBV5-6 . TGTGCCAGCAGCTTTGGTTCGGGGGCTGAAGCTTTCTTT CASSFGSGAEAFF
. TRBJ2-5 TRBV15 . TGTGCCACCAGCACGCGGTCGGAAGAGACCCAGTACTTC CATSTRSEETQYF
. TRBJ2-7 TRBV2 TRBD1 TGTGCCAGCAGTCCGGGACAGGGTTTTGGTGAGCAGTACTTC CASSPGQGFGEQYF
. TRBJ1-1 TRBV19 . TGTGCCAGTAGTATCAGTGTGAACACTGAAGCTTTCTTT CASSISVNTEAFF
. TRBJ1-2 TRBV5-4 TRBD1 TGTGCCAGCAGCCTCCATGACAGGGGGCTCGGCTATGGCTACACCTTC CASSLHDRGLGYGYTF
once TRBJ1-2 TRBV6-6 TRBD1 TGTGCCAGCAGTTTAGACAGGGGGGAGGATGGCTACACCTTC CASSLDRGEDGYTF
. TRBJ2-7 TRBV19 TRBD1 TGTGCCAGTAGTAGAGGGGGCCGGATTACTACAGAGCAGTACTTC CASSRGGRITTEQYF
. TRBJ2-7 TRBV7-2 . TGTGCCAGCAGCTTAGACGGCAGGTCTTACGAGCAGTACTTC CASSLDGRSYEQYF
. TRBJ2-1 TRBV28 TRBD1 TGTGCCAGCAGTTTTGGACGAACAGGGGATTTTTACAATGAGCAGTTCTTC CASSFGRTGDFYNEQFF
. TRBJ2-1 TRBV28 TRBD2 TGTGCCAGCACCGATCTTCTAGCGGGAGGTCTTCATGAGCAGTTCTTC CASTDLLAGGLHEQFF
. TRBJ1-3 TRBV9 TRBD1 TGTGCCAGCAGCGTAGCAGGACAGGGGGCTTTTGGAAACACCATATATTTT CASSVAGQGAFGNTIYF
. TRBJ1-6 TRBV21-1 . TGTGCCAGGACGACAGGGGGGGGGCGCAATTCACCCCTCCACTTT CARTTGGGRNSPLHF
few TRBJ2-3 TRBV5-1 . TGCGCCAGCAGCTTAATAGGAGCCACAGATACGCAGTATTTT CASSLIGATDTQYF
. TRBJ2-3 TRBV27 . TGTGCCAGCAGCCCAGAAGTAGCGACAGATACGCAGTATTTT CASSPEVATDTQYF
. TRBJ2-1 TRBV5-1 TRBD2 TGCGCCAGCAGCTTGGGAGCGGGGGGCAACAATGAGCAGTTCTTC CASSLGAGGNNEQFF
. TRBJ2-5 TRBV29-1 TRBD2 TGCAGCGTTTTCGCGGGGGGCCCAGAGACCCAGTACTTC CSVFAGGPETQYF
few TRBJ1-3 TRBV11-3 . TGTGCCAGCAGCCCAGGGGTCCCTGGAAACACCATATATTTT CASSPGVPGNTIYF
. TRBJ1-1 TRBV6-5 . TGTGCCAGCGGGGAGGGAGAAGCTTTCTTT CASGEGEAFF
. TRBJ2-3 TRBV29-1 . TGCAGCGTTGTTAGGCAGGGTAGCACAGATACGCAGTATTTT CSVVRQGSTDTQYF
. TRBJ2-7 TRBV7-9 TRBD2 TGTGCCAGCAGCCCAATAGGTGGGACTAGCGAGCAGTACTTC CASSPIGGTSEQYF
. TRBJ2-7 TRBV9 TRBD2 TGTGCCAGCAGCGTATCGTCTGGCGGGAGGGCCCCCTACGAGCAGTACTTC CASSVSSGGRAPYEQYF
. TRBJ2-3 TRBV4-1 TRBD2 TGCGCCAGCAGCCAACCCAAAGCGGGAGGGAGATCAGATACGCAGTATTTT CASSQPKAGGRSDTQYF
. TRBJ2-1 TRBV4-3 . TGCGCCAGCAGCCAAGATAGAGGGAACAATGAGCAGTTCTTC CASSQDRGNNEQFF
. TRBJ2-7 TRBV9 . TGTGCCAGCAGCGTAGGGGCGCGCGAGCAGTACTTC CASSVGAREQYF
. TRBJ2-6 TRBV4-2 . TGTGCCAGCAGCCAAGAACGGGGCTCTGGGGCCAACGTCCTGACTTTC CASSQERGSGANVLTF
. TRBJ1-2 TRBV2 TRBD1 TGTGCCAGCCTCACAGGGGCCACAGCTAACTATGGCTACACCTTC CASLTGATANYGYTF
once TRBJ2-1 TRBV18 TRBD2 TGTGCCAGCTCACCTTCTCTAGCGGGAGGCGGCAATGAGCAGTTCTTC CASSPSLAGGGNEQFF